The rows below give T cell receptor beta chains drawn from one sample of a study of T cells after yellow fever vaccination. TCRdb re-called the 5' RACE reads with MiXCR, one entry per CDR3 protein. In the table there are 250,000 to 300,000 distinct CDR3 sequences, roughly 13% of which are singletons. Here the sequenced sample was CD4+ T cells sorted from PBMCs, taken 45 days after the yellow fever booster vaccination. All receptors come from a man aged 25-45 years who received the YFV17D yellow fever vaccine. Each CDR3 is given without its conserved first and last residue.

TRBV5-1	TRBJ2-2	ASSLGEGPNTGELF
TRBV7-2	TRBJ2-5	ASRRDSKETQY
TRBV9	TRBJ2-2	ASRPPGRMTGELF
TRBV6-1	TRBJ2-7	ACLGLAGARHEQY
TRBV7-2	TRBJ2-7	ASSIGPGDEQY
TRBV7-2	TRBJ2-1	ASSAVGQGTPYNEQF
TRBV7-9	TRBJ2-1	ASSLPTGVSSYNEQF
TRBV20-1	TRBJ2-4	SARDLRSGLVQY
TRBV24-1	TRBJ2-5	ATSDGGETQY
TRBV5-6	TRBJ2-5	ASSLGGREVGETQY
TRBV7-6	TRBJ1-5	ASSTGLSDQPQH
TRBV12-5	TRBJ2-1	ASGLGTTYNEQF
TRBV7-8	TRBJ1-5	ASSLKAGAGSNQPQH
TRBV14	TRBJ2-1	ASSQLGNGGDYNEQF